This T cell receptor beta chain appears in the sequencing data of a study of OX40 agonist ivuxolimab in advanced cancers. Germline V lookup: CDR1 SGHTA, CDR2 FQGNSA. Trimming removed 5 bases at V and 5 bases at J, with 15 bases between. This CDR3 region has 14 residues. The repertoire was sequenced with immunoSEQ multiplex PCR; TCRdb's copy has only in-frame clones and lacks some. The sample contains about 58,000 clones, about four fifths of which appear only once. This clone has more than one count but fewer than ten. The gene calls are TRBV7-2 and TRBJ2-5; maybe TRBD1 (6 bases). Source: CD4+ or CD8+ T cells sorted from blood, taken in a trial of the OX40 agonist ivuxolimab. This receptor was taken from an adult with an advanced solid tumor such as melanoma, head and neck, liver or kidney cancer. The CDR3 nucleotides are TGTGCCAGCAGCCGCACAGGGATCGGGGAGACCCAGTACTTC. It translates to CASSRTGIGETQYF.